This T cell receptor beta chain was identified in a study of PD-1 blockade in classical Hodgkin lymphoma (dated by TCRdb to 2018 to 2020). Looking at the study overall: Nivolumab dosing was 3 mg/kg intravenously every 2 weeks, continuing until either disease progression or unacceptable toxicity. To define a peripheral blood immune signature of response to PD-1 blockade in classical Hodgkin lymphoma, the study combined TCR beta sequencing with CyTOF. The investigation overall reported the following: Baseline TCR diversity was reported to be lower in newly diagnosed patients than in healthy donors, and even lower in relapsed/refractory patients. A significant rise by C4D1 was seen in CD4+ but not CD8+ TCR diversity (p=0.0027 vs p=0.16), with the rise being most apparent in complete responders (p=0.02). Only a single clinical trial cohort was studied, and what caused the repertoire differences, possibly disease activity or prior therapy, remained undefined. Diversity was lower in patients who began nivolumab less than 1 year after ASCT, so these patients were left out of later analyses to avoid confounding by immune reconstitution. Trial patients achieving complete response had baseline diversity similar to newly diagnosed patients, whereas partial responders and progressors had significantly lower diversity.

The germline V gene supplies CDR1 SGHRS and CDR2 YFSETQ. The trim is 7 bases for V and 1 base for J, with a gap of 17 bases between the germline ends. Including cysteine and phenylalanine, the CDR3 has 15 amino acids. Of the read, only the CDR3 DNA is kept; its 45 bases are in frame from base 1. The time point label, read with the paper, signifies: cycle 2 day 1 (C2D1) of nivolumab. All trial patients had relapsed after autologous stem cell transplantation, with cohorts A, B and C differing in prior brentuximab vedotin exposure. The trial cohort was composed of roughly 60 patients with relapsed/refractory classical Hodgkin lymphoma, for whom complete response, partial response or progressive disease was recorded as best overall response. Trial patients were treated with single-agent nivolumab in the multi-cohort phase II CheckMate 205 trial. Best overall response was determined by an independent review committee according to the 2007 International Working Group response criteria. Trial PBMCs were obtained immediately prior to nivolumab initiation (C1D1) and on therapy at cycle 2 day 1 and cycle 4 day 1. After peripheral blood was drawn into 8 mL Vacutainer Cell Preparation Tubes, PBMCs were isolated by centrifugation and then cryopreserved.

Note on this clone: What this receptor recognizes is not known. It has no much larger one-base neighbor in the sample; base qualities were not kept.

The Qiagen DNeasy kit was used to extract genomic DNA both from unsorted PBMCs and from the negatively selected CD4+ and CD8+ fractions. TCR beta CDR3 regions were amplified by immunoSEQ multiplex PCR using primers annealing to V and J segments. Amplification bias was minimized using a synthetic immune receptor repertoire, and residual bias was removed computationally after sequencing. The paper's processing steps were these. Custom Python scripts were used to quantify repertoire diversity as the Shannon entropy index. Unsorted, CD4+ and CD8+ repertoires were analyzed separately, except in combined analyses where CD4+ and CD8+ sequences were merged in silico. Clonal expansion was defined as at least a 2-fold frequency increase after treatment relative to C1D1, with a pseudocount of 0.5 for undetected baseline clones. Clones with 0 or 1 copy at C1D1 were classified as singleton clones, and clones with 2 or more copies were classified as non-singleton clones. Clones expanded in unsorted samples were annotated as CD4+, CD8+ or unknown by matching protein sequences in sorted samples from the same patient. Diversity changes from C1D1 to C4D1 were tested in paired samples using Wilcoxon tests. What TCRdb holds here is the immuneACCESS table cut down to in-frame rearrangements. Part of the clones is not present; checked against another copy, under half of the missing clones reflect an unresolved V gene, and the others are unexplained. The DNA was the basis for D and trimming; V, J and clone size are from that table. Here the sample has some 96,000 clones; roughly 76% occur a single time. The ten largest clonotypes hold approximately 15% of the sample.

The sequence links TRBV5-1 to TRBJ1-1; the D gene is perhaps TRBD1, on 5 matching bases. The material was peripheral blood mononuclear cells (PBMCs), obtained before the second cycle of nivolumab. This TCR derives from a human donor with classical Hodgkin lymphoma. This receptor carries the CDR3 CASRLTGTPNTEAFF. The nucleotide sequence is TGCGCCAGCCGCCTCACCGGGACCCCGAACACTGAAGCTTTCTTT. Here the CDR3 is joined to the reference TRBV5-1 and TRBJ1-1 genes, and the full variable domain is: KAGVTQTPRYLIKTRGQQVTLSCSPISGHRSVSWYQQTPGQGLQFLFEYFSETQRNKGNFPGRFSGRQFSNSRSEMNVSTLELGDSALYLCASRLTGTPNTEAFFGQGTRLTVV.